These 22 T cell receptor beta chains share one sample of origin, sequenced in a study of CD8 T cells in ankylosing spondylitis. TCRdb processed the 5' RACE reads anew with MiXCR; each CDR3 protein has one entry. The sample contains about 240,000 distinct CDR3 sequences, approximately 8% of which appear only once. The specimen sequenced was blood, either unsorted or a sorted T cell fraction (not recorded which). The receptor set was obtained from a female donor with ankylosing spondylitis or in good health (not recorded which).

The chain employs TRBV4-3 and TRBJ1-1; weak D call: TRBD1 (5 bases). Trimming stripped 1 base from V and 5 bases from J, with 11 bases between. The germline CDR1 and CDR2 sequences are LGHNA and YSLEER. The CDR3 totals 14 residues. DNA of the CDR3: TGCGCCAGCAGCCAAGCGGGGGGATGGACTGAAGCTTTCTTT. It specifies CASSQAGGWTEAFF.

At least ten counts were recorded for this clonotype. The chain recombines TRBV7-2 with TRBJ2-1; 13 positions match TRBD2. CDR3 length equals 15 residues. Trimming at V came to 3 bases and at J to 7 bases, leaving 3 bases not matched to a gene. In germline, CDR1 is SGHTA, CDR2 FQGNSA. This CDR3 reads CASSLWTSGSNEQFF. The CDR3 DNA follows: TGTGCCAGCAGCTTGTGGACTAGCGGGAGTAATGAGCAGTTCTTC.

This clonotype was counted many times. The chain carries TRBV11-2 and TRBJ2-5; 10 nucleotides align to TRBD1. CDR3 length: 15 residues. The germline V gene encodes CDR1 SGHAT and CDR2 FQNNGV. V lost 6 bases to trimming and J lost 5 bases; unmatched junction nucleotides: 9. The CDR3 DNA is TGTGCCAGCAGGTCGAGACAGGGGGCGGGGGAGACCCAGTACTTC. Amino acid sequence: CASRSRQGAGETQYF.

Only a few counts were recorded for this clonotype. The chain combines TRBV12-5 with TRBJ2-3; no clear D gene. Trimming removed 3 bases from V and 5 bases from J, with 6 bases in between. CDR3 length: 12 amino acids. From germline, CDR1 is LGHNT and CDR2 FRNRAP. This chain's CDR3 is CASGLGRDTQYF. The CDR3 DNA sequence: TGTGCTAGTGGTTTAGGCAGAGATACGCAGTATTTT. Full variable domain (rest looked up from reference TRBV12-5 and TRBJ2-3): DARVTQTPRHKVTEMGQEVTMRCQPILGHNTVFWYRQTMMQGLELLAYFRNRAPLDDSGMPKDRFSAEMPDATLATLKIQPSEPRDSAVYFCASGLGRDTQYFGPGTRLTVL.

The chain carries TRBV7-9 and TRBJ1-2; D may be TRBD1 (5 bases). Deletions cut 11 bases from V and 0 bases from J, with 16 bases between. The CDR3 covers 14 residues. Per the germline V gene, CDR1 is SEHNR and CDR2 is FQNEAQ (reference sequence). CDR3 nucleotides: TGTGCCGGAGATCCCCGACAGACTAACTATGGCTACACCTTC. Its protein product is CAGDPRQTNYGYTF.

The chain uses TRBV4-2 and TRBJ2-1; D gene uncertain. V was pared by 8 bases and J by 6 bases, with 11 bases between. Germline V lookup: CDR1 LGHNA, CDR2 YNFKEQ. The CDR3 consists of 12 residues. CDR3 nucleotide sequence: TGTGCCAGCGGCCCTTCGCTCAATGAGCAGTTCTTC. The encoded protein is CASGPSLNEQFF.

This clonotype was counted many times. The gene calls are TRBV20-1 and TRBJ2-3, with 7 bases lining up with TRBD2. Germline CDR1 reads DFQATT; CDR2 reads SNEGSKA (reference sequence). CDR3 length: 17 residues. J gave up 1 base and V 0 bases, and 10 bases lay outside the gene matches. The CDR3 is CSARDWGGSRGTDTQYF. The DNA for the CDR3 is TGCAGTGCTAGAGATTGGGGGGGGAGTAGGGGCACAGATACGCAGTATTTT.

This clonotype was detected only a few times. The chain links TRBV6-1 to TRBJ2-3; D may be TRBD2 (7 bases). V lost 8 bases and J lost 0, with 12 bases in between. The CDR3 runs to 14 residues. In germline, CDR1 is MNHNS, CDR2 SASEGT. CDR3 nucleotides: TGTGCCAGCGCCGGGGGGACAAGCACAGATACGCAGTATTTT. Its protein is CASAGGTSTDTQYF.

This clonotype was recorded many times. CDR3 nucleotides: TGCAGCGTCGGGACAGGGGGCCTATATAATTCCTACAATGAGCAGTTCTTC. Translated: CSVGTGGLYNSYNEQFF. J is TRBJ2-1 and V is TRBV29-1; 12 bases agree with TRBD1. Germline V gene data show CDR1 as SQVTM and CDR2 as ANQGSEA. There are 17 residues in the CDR3. The junction had 10 bases not matched to a gene; V was cut back by 6 bases and J by 1 base.

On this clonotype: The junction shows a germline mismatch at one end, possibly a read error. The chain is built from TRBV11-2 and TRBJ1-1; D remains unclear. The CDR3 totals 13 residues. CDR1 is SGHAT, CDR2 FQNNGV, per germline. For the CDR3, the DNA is TGTGCCAGCAGCTTATGGGAGAACACTGAAGTTTTCTTT. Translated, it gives CASSLWENTEVFF. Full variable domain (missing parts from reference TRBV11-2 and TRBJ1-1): EAGVAQSPRYKIIEKRQSVAFWCNPISGHATLYWYQQILGQGPKLLIQFQNNGVVDDSQLPKDRFSAERLKGVDSTLKIQPAKLEDSAVYLCASSLWENTEVFFGQGTRLTVV.

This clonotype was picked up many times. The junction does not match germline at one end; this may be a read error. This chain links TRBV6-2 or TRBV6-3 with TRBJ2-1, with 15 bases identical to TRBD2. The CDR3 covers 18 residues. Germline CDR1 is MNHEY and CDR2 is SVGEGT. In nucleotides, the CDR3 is TGTGCCAGCAGTTACTCCTTGGGACTAGCGGGAGGTTTCAATGAGCAGCTCTTC. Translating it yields CASSYSLGLAGGFNEQLF.

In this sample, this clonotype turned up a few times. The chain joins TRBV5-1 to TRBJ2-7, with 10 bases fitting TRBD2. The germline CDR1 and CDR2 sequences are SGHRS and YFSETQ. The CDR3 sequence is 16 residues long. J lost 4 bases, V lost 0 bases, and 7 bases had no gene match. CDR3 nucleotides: TGCGCCAGCAGCTTGGCCCTAGCGGGAGCCCTATACGAGCAGTACTTC. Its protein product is CASSLALAGALYEQYF.

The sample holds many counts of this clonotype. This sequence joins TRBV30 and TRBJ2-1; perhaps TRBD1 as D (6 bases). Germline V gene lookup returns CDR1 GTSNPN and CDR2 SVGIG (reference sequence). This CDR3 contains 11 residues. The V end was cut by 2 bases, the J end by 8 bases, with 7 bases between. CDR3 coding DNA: TGTGCCTGGAGTAGACAGGATGAGCAGTTCTTC. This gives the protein CAWSRQDEQFF.

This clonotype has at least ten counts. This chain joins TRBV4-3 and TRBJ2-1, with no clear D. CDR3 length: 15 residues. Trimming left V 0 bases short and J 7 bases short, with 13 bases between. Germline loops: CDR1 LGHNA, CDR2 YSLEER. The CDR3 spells CASSQEGQPRNEQFF. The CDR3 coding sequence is TGCGCCAGCAGCCAAGAAGGGCAGCCGAGGAATGAGCAGTTCTTC.

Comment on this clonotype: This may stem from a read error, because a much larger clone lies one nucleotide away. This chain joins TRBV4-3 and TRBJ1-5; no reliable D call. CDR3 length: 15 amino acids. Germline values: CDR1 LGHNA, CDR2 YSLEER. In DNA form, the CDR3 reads TGCGCCAACAGCCCCACCCGGACCTTCAATCAGCCCCAGCATTTT. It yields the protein CANSPTRTFNQPQHF.

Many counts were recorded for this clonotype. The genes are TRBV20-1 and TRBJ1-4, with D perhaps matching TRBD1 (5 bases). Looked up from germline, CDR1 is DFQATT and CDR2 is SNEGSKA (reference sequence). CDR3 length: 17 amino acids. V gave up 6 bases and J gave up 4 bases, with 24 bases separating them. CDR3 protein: CSAAPTRGGRRNEKLFF. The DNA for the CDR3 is TGCAGTGCGGCACCTACGCGGGGGGGGAGGCGTAATGAAAAACTGTTTTTT.

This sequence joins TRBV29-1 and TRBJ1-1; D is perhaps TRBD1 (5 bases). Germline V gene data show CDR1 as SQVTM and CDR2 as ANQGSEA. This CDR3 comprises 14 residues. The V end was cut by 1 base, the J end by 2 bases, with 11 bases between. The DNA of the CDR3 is TGCAGCGTTGAAGTTCTTAGGGGCAACACTGAAGCTTTCTTT. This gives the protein CSVEVLRGNTEAFF.

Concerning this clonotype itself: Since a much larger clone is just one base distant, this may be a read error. The CDR3 is CASSGSNRNELYF. The DNA of the CDR3 is TGTGCCAGCAGCGGGTCCAATCGGAACGAGCTGTACTTC. V is TRBV9 and J is TRBJ2-7; D not certain. In germline, CDR1 is SGDLS, CDR2 YYNGEE. The CDR3 runs to 13 residues.

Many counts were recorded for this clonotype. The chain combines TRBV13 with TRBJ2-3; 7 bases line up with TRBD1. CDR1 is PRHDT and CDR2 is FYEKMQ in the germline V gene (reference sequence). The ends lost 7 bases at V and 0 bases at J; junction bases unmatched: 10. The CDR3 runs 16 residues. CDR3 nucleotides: TGTGCCAGCACTTCCTGGACAGGTCGGAGCACAGATACGCAGTATTTT. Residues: CASTSWTGRSTDTQYF.

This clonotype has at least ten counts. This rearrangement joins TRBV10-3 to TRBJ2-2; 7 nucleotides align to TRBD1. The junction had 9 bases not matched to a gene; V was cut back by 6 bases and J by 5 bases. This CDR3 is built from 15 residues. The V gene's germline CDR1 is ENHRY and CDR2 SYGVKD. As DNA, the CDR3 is TGTGCCATCAGCCCCGAAGGGGGCGGTACCGGGGAGCTGTTTTTT. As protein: CAISPEGGGTGELFF.

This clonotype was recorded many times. DNA for the CDR3: TGTGCCAGCAAGCGGGAGGGACTTCTATACAATGAGCAGTTCTTC. Amino acid sequence: CASKREGLLYNEQFF. The chain is built from TRBV6-2 or TRBV6-3 and TRBJ2-1; TRBD2 matches at 10 bases. This CDR3 spans 15 amino acids. Trimming cost V 7 bases and J 4 bases; bases outside gene matches: 7. CDR1 MNHEY and CDR2 SVGEGT come from the germline V gene.

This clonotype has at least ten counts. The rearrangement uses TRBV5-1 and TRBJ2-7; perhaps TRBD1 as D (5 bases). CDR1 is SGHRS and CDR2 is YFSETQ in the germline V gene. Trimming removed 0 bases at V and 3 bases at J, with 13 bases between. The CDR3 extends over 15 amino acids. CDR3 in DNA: TGCGCCAGCAGCTTGGAACCAGGGATAAACTACGAGCAGTACTTC. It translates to CASSLEPGINYEQYF. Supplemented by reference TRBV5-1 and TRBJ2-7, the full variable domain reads KAGVTQTPRYLIKTRGQQVTLSCSPISGHRSVSWYQQTPGQGLQFLFEYFSETQRNKGNFPGRFSGRQFSNSRSEMNVSTLELGDSALYLCASSLEPGINYEQYFGPGTRLTVT.